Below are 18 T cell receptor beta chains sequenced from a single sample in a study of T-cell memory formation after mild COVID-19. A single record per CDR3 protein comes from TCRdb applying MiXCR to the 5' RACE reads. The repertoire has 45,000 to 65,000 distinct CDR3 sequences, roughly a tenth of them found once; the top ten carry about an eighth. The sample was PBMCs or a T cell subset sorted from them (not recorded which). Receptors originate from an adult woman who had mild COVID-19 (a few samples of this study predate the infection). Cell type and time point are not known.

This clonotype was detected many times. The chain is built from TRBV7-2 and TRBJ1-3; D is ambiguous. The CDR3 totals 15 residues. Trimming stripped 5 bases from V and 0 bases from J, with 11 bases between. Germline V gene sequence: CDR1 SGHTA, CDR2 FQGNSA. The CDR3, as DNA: TGTGCCAGCAGCACCCGACGCAGCTCTGGAAACACCATATATTTT. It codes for CASSTRRSSGNTIYF.

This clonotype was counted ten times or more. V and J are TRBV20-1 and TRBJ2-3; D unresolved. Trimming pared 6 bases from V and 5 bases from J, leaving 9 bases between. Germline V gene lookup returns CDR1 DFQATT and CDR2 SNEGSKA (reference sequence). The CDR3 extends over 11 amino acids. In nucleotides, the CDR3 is TGCAGTGCCGCCTCGGGAGATACGCAGTATTTT. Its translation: CSAASGDTQYF.

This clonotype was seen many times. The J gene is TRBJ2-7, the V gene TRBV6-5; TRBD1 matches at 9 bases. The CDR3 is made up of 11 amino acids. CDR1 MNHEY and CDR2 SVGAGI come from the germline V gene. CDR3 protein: CAAGQGYEQYF. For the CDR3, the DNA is TGTGCGGCGGGACAGGGTTACGAGCAGTACTTC.

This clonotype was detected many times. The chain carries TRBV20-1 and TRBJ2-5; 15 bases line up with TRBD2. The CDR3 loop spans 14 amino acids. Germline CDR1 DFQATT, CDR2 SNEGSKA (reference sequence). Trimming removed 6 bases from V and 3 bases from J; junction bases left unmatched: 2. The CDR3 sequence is CSARTSGGEETQYF. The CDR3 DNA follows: TGCAGTGCACGGACTAGCGGGGGGGAAGAGACCCAGTACTTC.

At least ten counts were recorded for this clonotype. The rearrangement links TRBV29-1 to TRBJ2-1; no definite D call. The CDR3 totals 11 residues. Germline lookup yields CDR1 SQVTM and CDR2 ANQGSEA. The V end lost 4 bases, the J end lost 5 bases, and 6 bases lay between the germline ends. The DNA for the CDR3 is TGCAGCGTTGTATCGGACAATGAGCAGTTCTTC. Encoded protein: CSVVSDNEQFF.

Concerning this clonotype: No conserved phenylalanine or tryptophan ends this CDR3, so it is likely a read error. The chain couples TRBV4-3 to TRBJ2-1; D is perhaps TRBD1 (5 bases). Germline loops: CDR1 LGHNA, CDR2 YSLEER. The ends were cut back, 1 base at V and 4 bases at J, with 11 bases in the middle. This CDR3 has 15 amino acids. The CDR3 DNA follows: TGCGCCAGCAGCCAAGCGGCAGGGCCATACAATGAGCAGTTCTTA. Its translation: CASSQAAGPYNEQFL.

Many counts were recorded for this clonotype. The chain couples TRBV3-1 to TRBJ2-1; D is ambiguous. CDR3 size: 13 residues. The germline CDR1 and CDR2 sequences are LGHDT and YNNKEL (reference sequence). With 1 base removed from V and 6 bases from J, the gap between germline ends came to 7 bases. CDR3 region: CASSQGERNEQFF. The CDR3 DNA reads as TGTGCCAGCAGCCAAGGCGAGCGCAATGAGCAGTTCTTC.

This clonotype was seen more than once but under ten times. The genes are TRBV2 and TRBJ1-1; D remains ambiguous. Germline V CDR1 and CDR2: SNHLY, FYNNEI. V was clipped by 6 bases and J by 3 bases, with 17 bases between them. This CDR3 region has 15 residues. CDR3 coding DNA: TGTGCCAGCAGGGAAAGATGGAATCTGGACACTGAAGCTTTCTTT. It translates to CASRERWNLDTEAFF.

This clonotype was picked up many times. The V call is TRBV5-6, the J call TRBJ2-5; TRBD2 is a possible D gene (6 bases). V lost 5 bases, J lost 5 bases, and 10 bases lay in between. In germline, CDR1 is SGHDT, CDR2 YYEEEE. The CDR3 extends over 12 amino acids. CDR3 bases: TGTGCCAGCAGTCCGGGACTTGAGACCCAGTACTTC. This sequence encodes CASSPGLETQYF.

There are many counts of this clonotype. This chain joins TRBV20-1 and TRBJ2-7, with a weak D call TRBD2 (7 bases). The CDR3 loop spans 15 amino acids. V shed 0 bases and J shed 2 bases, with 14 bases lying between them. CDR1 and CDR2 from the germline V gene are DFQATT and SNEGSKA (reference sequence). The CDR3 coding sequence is TGCAGTGCTAGAGATGGAAAGGGGGGGACCTACGAGCAGTACTTC. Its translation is CSARDGKGGTYEQYF.

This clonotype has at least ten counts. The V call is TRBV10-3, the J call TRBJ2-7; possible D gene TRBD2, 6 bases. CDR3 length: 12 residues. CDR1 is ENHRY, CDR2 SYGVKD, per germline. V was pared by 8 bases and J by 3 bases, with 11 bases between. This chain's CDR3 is CAIAREDYEQYF. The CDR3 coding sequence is TGTGCCATCGCCAGGGAGGACTACGAGCAGTACTTC.

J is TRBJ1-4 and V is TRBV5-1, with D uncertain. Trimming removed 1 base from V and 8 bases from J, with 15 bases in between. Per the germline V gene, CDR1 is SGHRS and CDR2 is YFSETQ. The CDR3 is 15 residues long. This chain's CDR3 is CASSLSAAVNEKLFF. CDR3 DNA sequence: TGCGCCAGCAGCTTGTCCGCGGCAGTGAACGAAAAACTGTTTTTT.

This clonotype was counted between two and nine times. The CDR3 DNA follows: TGTGCCAGCAGCTCACAGGGGAGGCGGGGAATAATGAACACTGAAGCTTTCTTT. It translates to CASSSQGRRGIMNTEAFF. The chain couples TRBV11-1 to TRBJ1-1; the match to TRBD1 covers 7 bases. Per the germline V gene, CDR1 is SGHAT and CDR2 is FQDESV (reference sequence). The CDR3 totals 18 residues. The junction had 14 bases not matched to a gene; V was cut back by 4 bases and J by 0 bases.

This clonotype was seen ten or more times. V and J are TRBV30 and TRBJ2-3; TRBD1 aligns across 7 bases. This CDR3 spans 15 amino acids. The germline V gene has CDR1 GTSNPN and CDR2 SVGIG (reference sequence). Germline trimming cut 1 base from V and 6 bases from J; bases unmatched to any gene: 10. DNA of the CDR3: TGTGCCTGGAGTGCCAAGGGGGCAGGGGCCGATACGCAGTATTTT. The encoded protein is CAWSAKGAGADTQYF.

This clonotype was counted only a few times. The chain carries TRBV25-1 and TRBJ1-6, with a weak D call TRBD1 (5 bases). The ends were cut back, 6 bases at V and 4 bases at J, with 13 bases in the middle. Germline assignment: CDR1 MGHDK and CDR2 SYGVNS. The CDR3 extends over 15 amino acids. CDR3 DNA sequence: TGTGCCAGCAGCTCGATCGGGGGGTATAATTCACCCCTCCACTTT. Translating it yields CASSSIGGYNSPLHF.

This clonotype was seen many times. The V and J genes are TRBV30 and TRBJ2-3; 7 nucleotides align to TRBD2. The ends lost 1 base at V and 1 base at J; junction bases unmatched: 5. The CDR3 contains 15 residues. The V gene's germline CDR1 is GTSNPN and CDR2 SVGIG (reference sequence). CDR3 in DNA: TGTGCCTGGAGTGCCCAGCTAGCGGGCACAGATACGCAGTATTTT. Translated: CAWSAQLAGTDTQYF.

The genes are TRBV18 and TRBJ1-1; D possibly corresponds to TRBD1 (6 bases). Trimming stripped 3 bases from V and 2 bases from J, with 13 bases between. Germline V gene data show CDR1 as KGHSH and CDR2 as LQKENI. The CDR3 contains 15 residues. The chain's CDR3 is CASSPVQGRNTEAFF. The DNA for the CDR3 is TGTGCCAGCTCACCCGTCCAGGGGCGAAACACTGAAGCTTTCTTT.

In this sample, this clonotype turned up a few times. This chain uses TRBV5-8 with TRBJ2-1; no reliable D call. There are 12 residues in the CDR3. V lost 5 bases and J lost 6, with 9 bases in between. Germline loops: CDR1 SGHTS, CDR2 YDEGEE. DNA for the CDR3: TGTGCCAGCAGGGGTTGGGCCAATGAGCAGTTCTTC. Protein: CASRGWANEQFF.